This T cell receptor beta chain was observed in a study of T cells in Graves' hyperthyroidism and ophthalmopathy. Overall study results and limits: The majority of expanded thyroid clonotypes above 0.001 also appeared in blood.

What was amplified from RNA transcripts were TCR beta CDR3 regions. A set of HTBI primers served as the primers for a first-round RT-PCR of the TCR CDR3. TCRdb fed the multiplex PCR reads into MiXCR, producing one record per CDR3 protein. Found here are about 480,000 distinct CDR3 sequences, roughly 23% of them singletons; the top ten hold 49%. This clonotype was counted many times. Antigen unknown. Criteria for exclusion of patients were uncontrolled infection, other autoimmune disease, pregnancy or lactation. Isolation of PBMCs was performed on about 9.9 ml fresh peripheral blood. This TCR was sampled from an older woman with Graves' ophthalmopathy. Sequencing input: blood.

The CDR3 nucleotides read TGTGCCAGCAGTGGAAACACCATATATTTT. Translated, it gives CASSGNTIYF. The chain carries TRBV25-1 and TRBJ1-3; no firm D call. Germline loops: CDR1 MGHDK, CDR2 SYGVNS. CDR3 size: 10 residues. V gave up 4 bases and J gave up 5 bases, with 0 bases separating them.